The T cell receptor (beta chain) described here comes from a study of tumor-infiltrating lymphocytes in primary liver carcinoma (dated by TCRdb to about 2017). A note on the overall study: Of the five patients (three men and two women, aged 30 to 69 years), four had hepatocellular carcinoma and one had combined HCC and intrahepatic cholangiocarcinoma. The five patients had tumors of stage T1-T3 N0M0, with maximum diameters ranging from about 4.2 to 10 cm. Roughly 3.5 to 8 million productive TCRbeta reads were obtained per sample, and no significant difference in read depth was found between tissue types. Across five regions of each liver tumor, along with adjacent normal tissue and blood, the study brought together TCRbeta repertoire sequencing, expression microarrays and whole-exome sequencing. A total of around 35 specimens from 5 patients went through TCRbeta repertoire sequencing, namely 25 tumor regions, 5 adjacent noncancerous liver tissues and 5 peripheral blood samples. To link TCRbeta repertoire diversity with the local molecular phenotype, the approximately 25 tumor region samples were profiled using Agilent mRNA microarrays. Repertoires from technical replicates were highly reproducible, with mean shared-clone rates about 0.88 and correlation coefficients above 0.98.

The study at large found these results: The top 250 clones made up a significantly larger repertoire fraction in tumors than in blood (p = 0.039). Only about 7-25% of top clones were present in all five regions of a tumor, suggesting spatial heterogeneity of tumor-infiltrating T cells. With just a handful of patients in the study, the authors point out that the findings should be validated in a larger study. Bulk unsorted samples precluded comparing CD4+ and CD8+ T cell repertoires. Pairs of tumor regions showed greater repertoire overlap (mean roughly 35%) than tumor-adjacent pairs (about 17%) or tumor-blood pairs (approximately 15%), which is consistent with antigen-driven expansion. Because only the TCR beta chain was sequenced and unpaired alpha chains were not captured, true repertoire diversity is likely underestimated.

Using a constant-region primer and ProtoScript II reverse transcriptase, TCRbeta-specific cDNA was reverse-transcribed from around 520 ng total RNA. The TCRbeta libraries were prepared through three rounds of nested multiplex PCR following a slightly modified ARM-PCR procedure. The first two PCR rounds used multiplex TRBV1-TRBV30 forward primers with a Cbeta reverse primer, each for roughly 11 cycles. Sample barcodes and Illumina adapters were attached in a final 25-cycle PCR using Deep VentR polymerase. Before sequencing, amplicons of 200-500 bp were purified from gel using a QIAquick gel extraction kit. The TCRbeta amplicons were sequenced with 250-bp paired-end reads on an Illumina HiSeq 2500. The authors' pipeline ran thus. Reads were quality-trimmed with Trimmomatic v0.33, and paired reads were merged with FLASH v1.2.11 to recover full CDR3 sequences. MiGEC v1.2.1b assigned V, D and J germline segments to the rearranged TCRbeta sequences. Clonotype statistics and Shannon-Wiener diversity indices were calculated with VDJtools v1.0.0. Except for diversity analysis, only each sample's 250 most abundant clonotypes were used in subsequent analyses to reduce sampling bias. TCRdb reworked the public reads: Q25 trimming with fastp, MiXCR clone assembly, productive beta chains retained. Identical CDR3 proteins give one entry, which carries the most common genes and DNA. These V and J calls are TCRdb output, not the study's own analysis. Counted in this sample were some 190,000 distinct CDR3 sequences; roughly 80% of them appeared once. The ten largest clones take up 15% to 20% of the sample.

Total RNA and DNA were co-extracted without cell sorting from roughly 20-30 mg of bulk tissue using the AllPrep DNA/RNA mini kit. Roughly five patients with histopathologically diagnosed primary liver carcinoma underwent surgical resection in China between late 2015 and March 2016. At the time of sampling, the patients had chronic HBV infection and had not received any treatment. Each tumor was sampled at five spatially separated regions: the tumor centre plus the superior, inferior, left-lateral and right-lateral poles. Histological examination found more than 80% viable tumor cells in every tumor sample. Pieces of fresh tumor and adjacent tissue were cut in half, with one half kept in RNAlater at -80 degrees C and the other half sent for histology. To note about this clonotype: Its target antigen remains unknown. No much larger clone is present one base from it, and per-base qualities are unavailable.

Ends trimmed: V by 9 bases, J by 6 bases; bases unmatched to a gene: 18. Including the terminal cysteine and phenylalanine, the CDR3 comprises 16 residues. Left in the record is the CDR3 DNA by itself, 48 bases read in frame from the first base. From a lookup of the germline V gene, CDR1 and CDR2 are SGHAT and FQNNGV. Material: tumor tissue from primary liver carcinoma. The rearranged chain carries TRBV11-2 and TRBJ2-3; 7 nucleotides in the junction match TRBD2. The receptor comes from a man in his forties with primary liver carcinoma and hepatitis B virus infection. The DNA sequence is TGTGCCAGTATCCGGGAAACTGGGAGGGTCGGTGATACGCAGTATTTT. This yields the protein CASIRETGRVGDTQYF.